The 26 T cell receptor beta chains below all came from one sample that was sequenced in a study of blood T cell repertoires in COVID-19. Sequencing was performed with immunoSEQ multiplex PCR; in TCRdb, only in-frame clones are kept and a portion is missing. The table has 110,000 or so clones, about 88% seen once. Sequenced: peripheral blood. The receptors were sampled from a woman in her 70s who had recovered from COVID-19.

This chain links TRBV21-1 with TRBJ1-1. TRBV21-1 is reported as a pseudogene. This CDR3 region has 14 residues. The DNA for the CDR3 is TGTGCCAGCAGCAAAAGGGGGGGCTACACTGAAGCTTTCTTT. This sequence encodes CASSKRGGYTEAFF.

The chain uses TRBV10-3 and TRBJ2-7, with D perhaps matching TRBD2 (5 bases). CDR1 ENHRY and CDR2 SYGVKD come from the germline V gene. This CDR3 spans 12 amino acids. V lost 5 bases and J 6 bases, leaving 11 bases between the germline ends. CDR3 DNA: TGTGCCATCAGTTCCTACCTAGCCGAGCAGTACTTC. Its translation: CAISSYLAEQYF.

On this clone itself: A read error may account for a junction end that differs from germline. The gene calls are TRBV6-5 and TRBJ2-7; TRBD2 aligns across 11 bases. Germline V gene sequence: CDR1 MNHEY, CDR2 SVGAGI. The CDR3 extends over 14 amino acids. CDR3 DNA sequence: TGTGCCAGCAGTTACGGGCTAGCGGGAGGCCCCGCGTGCTTC. It encodes CASSYGLAGGPACF.

J is TRBJ2-5 and V is TRBV29-1, with 8 positions matching TRBD2. Germline CDR1 and CDR2: SQVTM and ANQGSEA. The J segment lost 1 base and the V segment lost 4 bases, leaving 5 bases of the junction unmatched. The CDR3 length is 14 residues. DNA for the CDR3: TGCAGCGTTGGAGGCGGGGGGACCCAAGAGACCCAGTACTTC. It encodes CSVGGGGTQETQYF.

Regarding this clone: The junction shows a germline mismatch at one end, possibly a read error. The gene calls are TRBV7-7 and TRBJ2-1; TRBD2 matches 13 bases. Germline-derived CDR1 and CDR2 are SSHAT and FNYEAQ (reference sequence). The CDR3 is 14 amino acids. DNA of the CDR3: TGTGCTAGCAGCTATGGACTAGCGGGGGAAGAGCAGTTCTTC. The encoded protein is CASSYGLAGEEQFF. The whole variable domain, filled in from reference TRBV7-7 and TRBJ2-1, reads GAGVSQSPRYKVTKRGQDVTLRCDPISSHATLYWYQQALGQGPEFLTYFNYEAQPDKSGLPSDRFSAERPEGSISTLTIQRTEQRDSAMYRCASSYGLAGEEQFFGPGTRLTVL.

The chain has TRBV5-8 and TRBJ1-5; 7 nucleotides align to TRBD1. The V segment lost 4 bases and the J segment 7 bases; nucleotides outside the gene matches: 11. The germline V gene encodes CDR1 SGHTS and CDR2 YDEGEE. There are 15 residues in the CDR3. The CDR3: CASSRGQFEGQPQHF. In nucleotides, the CDR3 is TGTGCCAGCAGCCGGGGACAGTTCGAAGGACAGCCCCAGCATTTT.

This chain uses TRBV4-2 with TRBJ2-3; 10 bases fit TRBD2. Germline V lookup: CDR1 LGHNA, CDR2 YNFKEQ. CDR3 size: 16 residues. Trimming removed 3 bases from V and 2 bases from J; junction bases left unmatched: 5. The CDR3 DNA reads TGTGCCAGCAGCCAGTCCGGGACTAGCGACACAGATACGCAGTATTTT. It yields the protein CASSQSGTSDTDTQYF.

The V call is TRBV24-1, the J call TRBJ2-2; 11 bases fit TRBD2. The length of the CDR3 is 18 residues. The germline V gene has CDR1 KGHDR and CDR2 SFDVKD. Trimming took 2 bases from V and 3 from J; bases not matched to a gene: 7. The CDR3 DNA reads TGTGCCACCAGTGATTCCGCCGGGACTAGCGGCGACACCGGGGAGCTGTTTTTT. It yields the protein CATSDSAGTSGDTGELFF.

V is TRBV7-9 and J is TRBJ1-1, with 7 bases lining up with TRBD1. In germline, CDR1 is SEHNR, CDR2 FQNEAQ (reference sequence). CDR3 length equals 14 residues. J lost 1 base, V lost 2 bases, and 1 base had no gene match. CDR3 sequence reads: CASSLNRGNTEAFF. DNA for the CDR3: TGTGCCAGCAGCTTAAACAGGGGGAACACTGAAGCTTTCTTT. The full variable domain, completed using reference TRBV7-9 and TRBJ1-1, is DTGVSQNPRHKITKRGQNVTFRCDPISEHNRLYWYRQTLGQGPEFLTYFQNEAQLEKSRLLSDRFSAERPKGSFSTLEIQRTEQGDSAMYLCASSLNRGNTEAFFGQGTRLTVV.

The chain links TRBV5-1 to TRBJ2-1, with D unclear. CDR1 SGHRS and CDR2 YFSETQ come from the germline V gene. The CDR3 is 14 amino acids. V gave up 2 bases and J gave up 3 bases, with 9 bases separating them. The CDR3 DNA is TGCGCCAGCAGCTTAGGCGGTGTCTACAATGAGCAGTTCTTC. Translation gives CASSLGGVYNEQFF.

The chain is built from TRBV28 and TRBJ1-4; D possibly corresponds to TRBD1 (5 bases). Trimming shortened V by 6 bases and J by 4 bases, and 12 bases separated the two germline ends. CDR1 is MDHEN, CDR2 SYDVKM, per germline. The length of the CDR3 is 14 residues. The CDR3 is CASSPRDFNEKLFF. In DNA form, the CDR3 reads TGTGCCAGCAGCCCCCGGGACTTTAATGAAAAACTGTTTTTT.

J is TRBJ2-5 and V is TRBV29-1; TRBD2 is a possible D gene (7 bases). Germline-derived CDR1 and CDR2 are SQVTM and ANQGSEA. The CDR3 has 13 residues. V lost 7 bases and J 5 bases, leaving 17 bases between the germline ends. CDR3 bases: TGCAGCGCCCAAGGGGGGAGGGGCGAGACCCAGTACTTC. Residues: CSAQGGRGETQYF. The whole variable domain, remainder taken from reference TRBV29-1 and TRBJ2-5, is SAVISQKPSRDICQRGTSLTIQCQVDSQVTMMFWYRQQPGQSLTLIATANQGSEATYESGFVIDKFPISRPNLTFSTLTVSNMSPEDSSIYLCSAQGGRGETQYFGPGTRLLVL.

J is TRBJ2-6 and V is TRBV19; D remains ambiguous. CDR1 LNHDA and CDR2 SQIVND come from the germline V gene (reference sequence). The germline V and J ends were trimmed by 3 bases and 0 bases, with 9 bases remaining between them. This CDR3 has 16 amino acids. The CDR3 loop is CASSIRFYSGANVLTF. The DNA of the CDR3 is TGTGCCAGTAGTATTAGATTTTACTCTGGGGCCAACGTCCTGACTTTC.

V and J are TRBV5-5 and TRBJ1-4, with TRBD1 identical over 11 bases. V trimming: 2 bases; J trimming: 7 bases; junction bases outside the gene matches: 10. The germline CDR1 and CDR2 sequences are SGHKS and YYEKEE (reference sequence). The CDR3 is 17 amino acids. The CDR3 coding sequence is TGTGCCAGCAGCTTAATATATACCGGGACAGGGGGTGAAAAACTGTTTTTT. Its translation: CASSLIYTGTGGEKLFF.

The gene calls are TRBV7-6 and TRBJ2-2; D is uncertain. The CDR3 contains 15 residues. The V end lost 2 bases, the J end lost 7 bases, and 14 bases lay between the germline ends. Germline V CDR1 and CDR2: SGHVS, FNYEAQ. CDR3 amino acids: CASSLFGSPGGELFF. As DNA, the CDR3 is TGTGCCAGCAGCTTATTTGGATCCCCGGGCGGGGAGCTGTTTTTT.

This clone was recorded only once. The chain combines TRBV29-1 with TRBJ1-4; 12 bases match TRBD1. This CDR3 spans 13 amino acids. V shed 7 bases and J 7 bases; nucleotides not matched to a gene: 4. Germline values: CDR1 SQVTM, CDR2 ANQGSEA. This CDR3 reads CSGGTGGVEKLFF. Here the CDR3 DNA reads TGCAGCGGGGGGACAGGGGGCGTTGAAAAACTGTTTTTT.

This clone was seen only once. The chain joins TRBV19 to TRBJ2-5; 13 bases line up with TRBD2. Germline V gives CDR1 LNHDA, CDR2 SQIVND (reference sequence). This CDR3 comprises 16 residues. The junction had 8 bases not matched to a gene; V was cut back by 5 bases and J by 5 bases. DNA of the CDR3: TGTGCCAGTAGTCCGCGTACACTAGCGGGGGGGGAGACCCAGTACTTC. Translation gives CASSPRTLAGGETQYF. Together with reference TRBV19 and TRBJ2-5, the CDR3 gives the full variable domain: DGGITQSPKYLFRKEGQNVTLSCEQNLNHDAMYWYRQDPGQGLRLIYYSQIVNDFQKGDIAEGYSVSREKKESFPLTVTSAQKNPTAFYLCASSPRTLAGGETQYFGPGTRLLVL.

This clone was observed a single time. The genes are TRBV28 and TRBJ2-3; D not resolved. Germline values: CDR1 MDHEN, CDR2 SYDVKM. There are 12 residues in the CDR3. Trimming pared 6 bases from V and 2 bases from J, leaving 6 bases between. The CDR3 DNA reads as TGTGCCAGCAGCCCATTCACAGATACGCAGTATTTT. Translating it yields CASSPFTDTQYF.

The rearrangement uses TRBV9 and TRBJ2-5; TRBD1 might be the D (5 bases). This CDR3 spans 15 amino acids. CDR1 and CDR2 (germline): SGDLS, YYNGEE. The V end lost 1 base, the J end lost 9 bases, and 19 bases lay between the germline ends. CDR3 residues: CASSVSTVPHLPQYF. The CDR3 DNA reads as TGTGCCAGCAGCGTATCGACAGTGCCTCACCTACCCCAGTACTTC. Looking up the rest from reference TRBV9 and TRBJ2-5 gives the full variable domain: DSGVTQTPKHLITATGQRVTLRCSPRSGDLSVYWYQQSLDQGLQFLIQYYNGEERAKGNILERFSAQQFPDLHSELNLSSLELGDSALYFCASSVSTVPHLPQYFGPGTRLLVL.

The CDR3 nucleotides read TGCGCCAGCAGCTTGGCCTTACTAGCGGGGGACCAAGAGACCCAGTACTTC. It encodes CASSLALLAGDQETQYF. V gene TRBV5-1 combines with J gene TRBJ2-5, with 11 nucleotides matching TRBD2. Germline V gene lookup returns CDR1 SGHRS and CDR2 YFSETQ. The CDR3 runs 17 residues. Germline trimming cut 0 bases from V and 0 bases from J; bases unmatched to any gene: 4.

This clone was counted a few times. The chain uses TRBV7-3 and TRBJ1-6, with D hard to call. The CDR3 spans 16 residues. The V gene lost 2 bases and the J gene lost 5 bases, with 13 bases spanning the gap. The germline V gene has CDR1 SGHTA and CDR2 FQGTGA. CDR3 region: CASSLGGFGHNSPLHF. CDR3 in DNA: TGTGCCAGCAGCTTAGGAGGGTTTGGCCATAATTCACCCCTCCACTTT.

The chain recombines TRBV6-6 with TRBJ1-1; D perhaps matches TRBD1 (6 bases). The V end was cut by 2 bases, the J end by 6 bases, with 19 bases between. This CDR3 region has 16 residues. CDR1 and CDR2 from the germline V gene are MNHNY and SVGAGI (reference sequence). CDR3 residues: CASSYAPQGLGPEAFF. The CDR3, as DNA: TGTGCCAGCAGTTACGCCCCACAGGGCCTCGGACCTGAAGCTTTCTTT.

The rearrangement joins TRBV4-3 to TRBJ1-1; 7 positions match TRBD1. Germline trimming cut 10 bases from V and 5 bases from J; bases unmatched to any gene: 13. Germline V CDR1 and CDR2: LGHNA, YSLEER. The CDR3 contains 14 residues. As DNA, the CDR3 is TGCGCCACCCAAGTAAGACAGGGCGGGACTGAAGCTTTCTTT. Its protein is CATQVRQGGTEAFF.

J is TRBJ1-1 and V is TRBV6-1; 8 nucleotides match TRBD1. In germline, CDR1 is MNHNS, CDR2 SASEGT. There are 16 residues in the CDR3. V lost 2 bases to trimming and J lost 3 bases; unmatched junction nucleotides: 8. The CDR3, as DNA: TGTGCCAGCAGTGAAACAGGACAGGGCTGGGACACTGAAGCTTTCTTT. Encoded protein: CASSETGQGWDTEAFF.

A few counts support this clone. The chain carries TRBV6-1 and TRBJ2-7; 11 bases line up with TRBD1. The length of the CDR3 is 16 residues. Trimming at V came to 1 base and at J to 4 bases, leaving 6 bases not matched to a gene. Per the germline V gene, CDR1 is MNHNS and CDR2 is SASEGT. The DNA for the CDR3 is TGTGCCAGCAGTGAAGGCCCAGGGACAGGGGGGTACGAGCAGTACTTC. Its protein is CASSEGPGTGGYEQYF.

The chain uses TRBV14 and TRBJ2-3; TRBD2 might be the D (5 bases). CDR1 is SGHDN and CDR2 is FVKESK in the germline V gene. Trimming removed 0 bases at V and 3 bases at J, with 10 bases between. The CDR3 covers 15 residues. The CDR3 DNA is TGTGCCAGCAGCCAAGAGGTCCCGGGGACAGATACGCAGTATTTT. Translating gives CASSQEVPGTDTQYF.